This TCR beta chain was recovered during a study of T cell responses to AZD1222 COVID-19 vaccine. Study-level findings and limits: Among the donors, most were white British and more were female, and clonal diversity was possibly underestimated.

This table comes from immunoSEQ multiplex PCR, and its TCRdb copy is limited to in-frame clones, with some not included. The repertoire includes about 97,000 clones, more than 70% of them detected once, and about 2.5% sits in the top ten. This clone was observed once. What it binds is not known. The CDR3 is 10 residues long. Germline-derived CDR1 and CDR2 are MNHEY and SMNVEV (reference sequence). V lost 2 bases and J lost 6, with 2 bases in between. The receptor was isolated from an adult in good health. The input for sequencing was peripheral blood, taken on day 0 of AZD1222 vaccination. The chain employs TRBV27 and TRBJ2-7; D gene unclear. The CDR3: CASSLREQYF. CDR3 nucleotide sequence: TGTGCCAGCAGTTTACGCGAGCAGTACTTC.